Sequencing of this T cell receptor beta chain was carried out in a study of quantifying T cell responses using KT2 cells. Study information: Reverse transcription used primers in the TCR alpha and beta constant regions. Findings and caveats of the study: KT2 sequence counts showed saturation when very many KT2 cells were spiked in. KT2 clone alpha and beta sequence counts scaled linearly with input KT2 cell number.

This clonotype has ten or more counts. Its antigen is unidentified. An oligo carrying a UMI was ligated to the cDNA 3' end. First-round PCR used roughly 4 cycles and beta primers RC1.1 and RC1.2 covering TRBC1 and TRBC2. TCR alpha and beta chains were handled separately starting at the second PCR. TCRdb recomputed calls from the UMI-ligation and nested PCR reads with MiXCR, one row per CDR3 protein. The repertoire holds about 53,000 distinct CDR3 sequences, with approximately 13% as singletons. The CDR3 extends over 16 amino acids. Per the germline V gene, CDR1 is SGHRS and CDR2 is YFSETQ. Trimming stripped 4 bases from V and 5 bases from J, with 18 bases between. A range of KT2-to-PBMC ratios was made using fixed PBMC numbers.

Input material: PBMCs spiked with cells of the T cell clone KT2. The genes are TRBV5-1 and TRBJ2-2, with D perhaps TRBD1 (6 bases). This receptor was taken from a human donor. The CDR3 DNA is TGCGCCAGCAGCCCCGCGCTCTTACAGGGAACCGGGGAGCTGTTTTTT. Amino acids: CASSPALLQGTGELFF.